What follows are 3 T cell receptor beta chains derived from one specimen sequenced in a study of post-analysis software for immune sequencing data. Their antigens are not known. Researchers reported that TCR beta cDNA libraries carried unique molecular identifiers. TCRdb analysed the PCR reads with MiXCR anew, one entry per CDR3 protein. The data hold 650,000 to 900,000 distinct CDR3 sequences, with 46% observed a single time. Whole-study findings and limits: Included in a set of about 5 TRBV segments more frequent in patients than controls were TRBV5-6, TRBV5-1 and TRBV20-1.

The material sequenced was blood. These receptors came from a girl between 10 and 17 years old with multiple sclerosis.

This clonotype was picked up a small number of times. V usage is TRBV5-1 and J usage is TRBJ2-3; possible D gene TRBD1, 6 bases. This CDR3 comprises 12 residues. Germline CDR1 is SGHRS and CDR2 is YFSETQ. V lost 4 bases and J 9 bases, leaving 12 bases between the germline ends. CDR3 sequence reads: CASSPQGPTQYF. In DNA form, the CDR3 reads TGCGCCAGCAGCCCCCAGGGGCCCACGCAGTATTTT.

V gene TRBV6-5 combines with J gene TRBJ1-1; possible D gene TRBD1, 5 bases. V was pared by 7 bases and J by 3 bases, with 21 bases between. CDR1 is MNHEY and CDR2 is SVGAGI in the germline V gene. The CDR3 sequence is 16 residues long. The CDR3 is CASTHRDPGRDTEAFF. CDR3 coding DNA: TGTGCCAGCACTCACCGGGACCCCGGGAGGGACACTGAAGCTTTCTTT.

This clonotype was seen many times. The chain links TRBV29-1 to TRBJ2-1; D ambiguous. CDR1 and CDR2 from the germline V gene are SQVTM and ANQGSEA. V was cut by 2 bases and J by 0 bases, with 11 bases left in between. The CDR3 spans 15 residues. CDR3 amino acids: CSVEIWDSSYNEQFF. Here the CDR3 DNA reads TGCAGCGTTGAAATTTGGGATAGCTCCTACAATGAGCAGTTCTTC.